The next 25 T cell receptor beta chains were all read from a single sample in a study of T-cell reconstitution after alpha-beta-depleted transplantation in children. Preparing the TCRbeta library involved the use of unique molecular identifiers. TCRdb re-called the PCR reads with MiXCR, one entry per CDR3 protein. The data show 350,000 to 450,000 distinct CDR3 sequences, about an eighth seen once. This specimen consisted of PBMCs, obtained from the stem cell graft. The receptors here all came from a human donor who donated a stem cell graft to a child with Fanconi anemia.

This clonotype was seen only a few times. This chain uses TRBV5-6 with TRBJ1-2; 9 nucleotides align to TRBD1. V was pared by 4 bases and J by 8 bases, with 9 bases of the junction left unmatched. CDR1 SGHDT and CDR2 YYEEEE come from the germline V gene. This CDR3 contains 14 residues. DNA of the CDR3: TGTGCCAGCAGCCAAAGACAGGACAGGGGCGGCTACACCTTC. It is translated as CASSQRQDRGGYTF.

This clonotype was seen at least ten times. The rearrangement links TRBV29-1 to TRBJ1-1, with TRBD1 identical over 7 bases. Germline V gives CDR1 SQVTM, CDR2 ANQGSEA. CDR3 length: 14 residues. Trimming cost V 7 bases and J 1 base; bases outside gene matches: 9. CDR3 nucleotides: TGCAGCGCCTCTAGGACAGGCCAGAACACTGAAGCTTTCTTT. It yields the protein CSASRTGQNTEAFF.

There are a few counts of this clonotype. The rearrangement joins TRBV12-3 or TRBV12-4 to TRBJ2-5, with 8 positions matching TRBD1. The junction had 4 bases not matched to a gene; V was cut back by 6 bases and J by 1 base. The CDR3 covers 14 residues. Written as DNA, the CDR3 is TGTGCCAGCAGGCCCGGGACAGGCCAAGAGACCCAGTACTTC. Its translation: CASRPGTGQETQYF.

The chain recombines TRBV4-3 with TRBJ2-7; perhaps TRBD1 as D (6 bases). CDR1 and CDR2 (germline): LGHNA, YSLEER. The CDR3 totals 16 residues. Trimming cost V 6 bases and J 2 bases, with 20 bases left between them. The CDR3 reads CASSPRSGGQPYEQYF. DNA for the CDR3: TGCGCCAGCAGTCCAAGATCAGGAGGACAGCCCTACGAGCAGTACTTC.

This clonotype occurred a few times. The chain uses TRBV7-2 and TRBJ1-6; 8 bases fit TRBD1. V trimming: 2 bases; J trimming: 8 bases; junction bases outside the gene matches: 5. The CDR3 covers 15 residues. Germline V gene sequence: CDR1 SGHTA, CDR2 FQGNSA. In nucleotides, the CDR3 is TGTGCCAGCAGCTTAAACCAGGGGGCCTATTCACCCCTCCACTTT. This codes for CASSLNQGAYSPLHF.

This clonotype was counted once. The CDR3 here is CASSPVAGQGIRDTQYF. Here the CDR3 DNA reads TGCGCCAGCAGCCCAGTAGCGGGGCAGGGAATACGGGATACGCAGTATTTT. This chain connects TRBV5-1 to TRBJ2-3, with TRBD2 matching over 8 bases. Germline CDR1 reads SGHRS; CDR2 reads YFSETQ. The junction had 16 bases not matched to a gene; V was cut back by 4 bases and J by 6 bases. The CDR3 consists of 17 residues.

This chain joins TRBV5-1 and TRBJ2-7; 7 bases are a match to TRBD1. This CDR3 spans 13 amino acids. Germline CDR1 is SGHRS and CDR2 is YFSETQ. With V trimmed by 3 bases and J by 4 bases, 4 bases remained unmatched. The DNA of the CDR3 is TGCGCCAGCAGCTACCGGACAGGTTACGAGCAGTACGTC. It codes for CASSYRTGYEQYV.

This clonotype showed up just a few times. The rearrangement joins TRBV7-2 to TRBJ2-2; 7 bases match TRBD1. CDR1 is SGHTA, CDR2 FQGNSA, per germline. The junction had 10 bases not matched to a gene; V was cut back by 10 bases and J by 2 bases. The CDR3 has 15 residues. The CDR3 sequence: CATSSGTANTGELFF. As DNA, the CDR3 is TGTGCCACAAGCTCGGGGACAGCCAACACCGGGGAGCTGTTTTTT.

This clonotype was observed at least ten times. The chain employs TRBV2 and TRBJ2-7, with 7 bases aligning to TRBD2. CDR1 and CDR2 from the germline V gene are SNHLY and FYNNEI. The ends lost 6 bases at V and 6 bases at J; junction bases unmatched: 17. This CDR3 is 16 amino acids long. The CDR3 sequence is CASRRDGQREESEQYV. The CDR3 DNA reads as TGTGCCAGCAGGAGGGACGGTCAACGGGAGGAAAGCGAGCAGTACGTC.

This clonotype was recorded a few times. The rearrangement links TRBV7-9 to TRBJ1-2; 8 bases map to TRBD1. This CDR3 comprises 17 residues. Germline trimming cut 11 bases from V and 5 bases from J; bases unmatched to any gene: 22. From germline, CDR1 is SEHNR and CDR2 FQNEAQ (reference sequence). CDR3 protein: CADEVMTGAILTYGYTF. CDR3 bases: TGTGCCGATGAAGTTATGACAGGGGCTATTTTAACGTATGGCTACACCTTC.

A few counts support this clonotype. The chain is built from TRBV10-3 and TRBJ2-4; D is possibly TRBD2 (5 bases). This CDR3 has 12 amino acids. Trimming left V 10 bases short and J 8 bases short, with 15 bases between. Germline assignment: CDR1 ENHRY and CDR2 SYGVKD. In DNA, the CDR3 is TGTGCCACCGCTTTAGAGGGAGACATTCAGTACTTC. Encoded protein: CATALEGDIQYF.

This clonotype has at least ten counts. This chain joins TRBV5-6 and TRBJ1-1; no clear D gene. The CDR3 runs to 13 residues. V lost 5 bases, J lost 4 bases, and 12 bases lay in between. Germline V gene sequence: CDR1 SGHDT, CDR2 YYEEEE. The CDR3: CASRRDLGTEAFF. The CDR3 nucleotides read TGTGCCAGCAGGCGAGATCTGGGCACTGAAGCTTTCTTT.

The CDR3 region is CASTDGVDTGELFF. In nucleotides, the CDR3 is TGTGCCAGCACCGACGGGGTGGACACCGGGGAGCTGTTTTTT. The V gene is TRBV25-1, the J gene TRBJ2-2; perhaps TRBD2 as D (5 bases). This CDR3 spans 14 amino acids. Trimming stripped 7 bases from V and 3 bases from J, with 12 bases between. Germline values: CDR1 MGHDK, CDR2 SYGVNS.

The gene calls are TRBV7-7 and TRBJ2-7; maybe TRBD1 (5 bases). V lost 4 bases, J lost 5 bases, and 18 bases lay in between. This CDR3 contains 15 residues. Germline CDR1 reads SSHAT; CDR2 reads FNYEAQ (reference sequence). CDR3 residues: CASSSDSRGIDEQYF. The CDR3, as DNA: TGTGCCAGCAGCTCCGACAGTCGCGGCATCGACGAGCAGTACTTC.

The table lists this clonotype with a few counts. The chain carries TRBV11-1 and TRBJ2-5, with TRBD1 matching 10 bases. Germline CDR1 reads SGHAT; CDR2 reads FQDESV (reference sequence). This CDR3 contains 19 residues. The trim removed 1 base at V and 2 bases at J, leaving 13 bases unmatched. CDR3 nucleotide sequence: TGTGCCAGCAGCTTAGGATTGACAGGGGGCGCAATGGCACAAGAGACCCAGTACTTC. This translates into CASSLGLTGGAMAQETQYF.

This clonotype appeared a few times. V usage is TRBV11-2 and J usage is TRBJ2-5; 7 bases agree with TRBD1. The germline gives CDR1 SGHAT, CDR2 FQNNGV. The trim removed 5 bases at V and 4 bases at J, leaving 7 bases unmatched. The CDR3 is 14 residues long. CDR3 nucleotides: TGTGCCAGCAGCCGGGACAGAATGGGAGAGACCCAGTACTTC. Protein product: CASSRDRMGETQYF. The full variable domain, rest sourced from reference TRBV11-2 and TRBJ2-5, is EAGVAQSPRYKIIEKRQSVAFWCNPISGHATLYWYQQILGQGPKLLIQFQNNGVVDDSQLPKDRFSAERLKGVDSTLKIQPAKLEDSAVYLCASSRDRMGETQYFGPGTRLLVL.

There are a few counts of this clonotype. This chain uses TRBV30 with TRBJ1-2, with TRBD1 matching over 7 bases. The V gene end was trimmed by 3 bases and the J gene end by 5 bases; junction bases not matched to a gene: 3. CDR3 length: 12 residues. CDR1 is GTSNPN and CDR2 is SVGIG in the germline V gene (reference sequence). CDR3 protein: CAWSVRGYGYTF. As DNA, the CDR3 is TGTGCCTGGAGCGTCAGGGGGTATGGCTACACCTTC.

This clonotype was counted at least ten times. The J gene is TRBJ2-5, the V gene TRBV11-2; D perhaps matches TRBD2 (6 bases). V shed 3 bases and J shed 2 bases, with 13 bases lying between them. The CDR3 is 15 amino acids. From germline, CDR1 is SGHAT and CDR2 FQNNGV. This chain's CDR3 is CASSLGGLAQETQYF. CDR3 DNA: TGTGCCAGCAGCTTGGGTGGGCTAGCGCAAGAGACCCAGTACTTC.

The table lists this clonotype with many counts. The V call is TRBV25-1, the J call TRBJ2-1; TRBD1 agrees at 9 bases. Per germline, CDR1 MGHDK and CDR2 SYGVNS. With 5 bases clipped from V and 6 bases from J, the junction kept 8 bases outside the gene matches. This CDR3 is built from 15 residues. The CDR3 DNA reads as TGTGCCAGCAGTAGAGACAGGGGGACCATCAATGAGCAGTTCTTC. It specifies CASSRDRGTINEQFF.

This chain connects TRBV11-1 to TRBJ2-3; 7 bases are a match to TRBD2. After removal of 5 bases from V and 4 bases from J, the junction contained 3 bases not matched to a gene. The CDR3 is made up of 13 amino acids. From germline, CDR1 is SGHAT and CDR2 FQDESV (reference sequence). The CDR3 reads CASSPGGSDTQYF. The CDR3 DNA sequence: TGTGCCAGCAGCCCGGGGGGATCAGATACGCAGTATTTT.

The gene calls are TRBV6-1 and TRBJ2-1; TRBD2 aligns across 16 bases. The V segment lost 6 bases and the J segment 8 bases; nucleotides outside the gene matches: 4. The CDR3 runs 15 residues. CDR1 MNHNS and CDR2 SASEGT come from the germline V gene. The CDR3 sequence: CASSGTSGGADEQFF. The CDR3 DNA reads TGTGCCAGCAGCGGGACTAGCGGGGGGGCGGATGAGCAGTTCTTC.

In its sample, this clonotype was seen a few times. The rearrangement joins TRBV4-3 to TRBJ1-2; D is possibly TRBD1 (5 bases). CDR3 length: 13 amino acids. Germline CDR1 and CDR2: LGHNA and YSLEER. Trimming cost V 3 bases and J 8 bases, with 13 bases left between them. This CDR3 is CASSHEGKGGYTF. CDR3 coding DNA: TGCGCCAGCAGCCACGAGGGGAAAGGGGGCTACACCTTC.

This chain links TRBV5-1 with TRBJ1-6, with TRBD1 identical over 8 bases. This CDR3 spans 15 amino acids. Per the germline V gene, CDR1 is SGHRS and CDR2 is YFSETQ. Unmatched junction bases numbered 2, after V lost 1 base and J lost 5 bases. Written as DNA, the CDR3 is TGCGCCAGCAGCTTGAAACAGGGGGATAATTCACCCCTCCACTTT. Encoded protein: CASSLKQGDNSPLHF.

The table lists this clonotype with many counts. The CDR3 loop is CASSSLGQLTGNEQFF. The DNA for the CDR3 is TGTGCCAGCAGCTCCCTGGGGCAGTTGACGGGAAATGAGCAGTTCTTC. The rearrangement links TRBV28 to TRBJ2-1; D assignment may be TRBD1 or TRBD2 (5 bases each). Germline assignment: CDR1 MDHEN and CDR2 SYDVKM. The CDR3 is made up of 16 amino acids. Trimming shortened V by 6 bases and J by 7 bases, and 22 bases separated the two germline ends.

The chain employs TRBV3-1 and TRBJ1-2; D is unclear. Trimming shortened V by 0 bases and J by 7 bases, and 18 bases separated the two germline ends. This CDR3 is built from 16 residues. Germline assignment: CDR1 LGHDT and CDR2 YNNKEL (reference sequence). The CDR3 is CASSQDEMPPVSGYTF. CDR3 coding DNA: TGTGCCAGCAGCCAAGATGAAATGCCGCCCGTCTCTGGCTACACCTTC.